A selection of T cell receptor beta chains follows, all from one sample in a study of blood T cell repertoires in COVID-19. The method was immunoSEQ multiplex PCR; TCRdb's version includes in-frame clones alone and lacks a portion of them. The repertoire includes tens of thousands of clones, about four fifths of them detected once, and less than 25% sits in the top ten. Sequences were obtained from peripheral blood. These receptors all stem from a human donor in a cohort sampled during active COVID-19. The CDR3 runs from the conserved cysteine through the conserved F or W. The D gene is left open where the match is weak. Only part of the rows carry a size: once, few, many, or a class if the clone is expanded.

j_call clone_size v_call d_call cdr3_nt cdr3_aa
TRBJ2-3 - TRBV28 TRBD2 TGTGCCAGCAGTAGTGATAGCGGGGGGGCCAGAGATACGCAGTATTTT CASSSDSGGARDTQYF
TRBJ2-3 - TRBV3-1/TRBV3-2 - TGTGCCAGTTCGGAGTGGAGCCGCACAGATACGCAGTATTTT CASSEWSRTDTQYF
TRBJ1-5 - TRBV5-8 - TGTGCCAGCAGCTTTCCGAGACAGGTCATGCAGCCCCAGCATTTT CASSFPRQVMQPQHF
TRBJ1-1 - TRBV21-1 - TGTGCCAGCAGCCCCTTTCCTAATGAAGCTTTCTTT CASSPFPNEAFF
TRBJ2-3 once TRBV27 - TGTGCCAGCAGTTCGCGGACAGCTACCAACACAGATACGCAGTATTTT CASSSRTATNTDTQYF
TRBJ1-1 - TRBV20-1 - TGCAGTGCTAGTTCCCCCATCCAGGGTGAAGACACTGAAGCTTTCTTT CSASSPIQGEDTEAFF
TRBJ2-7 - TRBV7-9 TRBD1 TGTGCCAGCAGACCCGGGACAGGGCCCTCCTACGAGCAGTACTTC CASRPGTGPSYEQYF
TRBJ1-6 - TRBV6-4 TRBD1 TGTGCCAGCAGTTTCCTTGACAGGGATACACCCCTCCACTTT CASSFLDRDTPLHF
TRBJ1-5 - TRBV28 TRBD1 TGTGCCAGCAGAGACAGGGGGGTTCTCGAACAGCCCCAGCATTTT CASRDRGVLEQPQHF
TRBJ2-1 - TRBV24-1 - TGTGCCACCAGTGACAACAGGAGAGGATTCTACAATGAGCAGTTCTTC CATSDNRRGFYNEQFF
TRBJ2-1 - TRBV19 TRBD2 TGTGCCAGTAAGAGGGTAGCGGGGTCCTACAATGAGCAGTTCTTC CASKRVAGSYNEQFF
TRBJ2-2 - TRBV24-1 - TGTGCCACCAGGGGACTCCGGGGGACCGGGGAGCTGTTTTTT CATRGLRGTGELFF
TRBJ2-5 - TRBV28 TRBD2 TGTGCCAGCAATAGCGGGGGGGCGGATGATGAGACCCAGTACTTC CASNSGGADDETQYF
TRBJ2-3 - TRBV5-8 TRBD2 TGTGCCAGCCGGATGACGGGGGGGCTTCGGACAGATACGCAGTATTTT CASRMTGGLRTDTQYF
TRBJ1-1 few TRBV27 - TGTGCCAGCAGTTTATCACAGGGTGAAGCTTTCTTT CASSLSQGEAFF
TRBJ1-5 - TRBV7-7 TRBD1 TGTGCTAGCAGCGCTCGGGGACCGGGACAGGGGTTTCAGCCCCAGCATTTT CASSARGPGQGFQPQHF
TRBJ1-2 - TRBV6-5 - TGTGCCAGCAGTTACTCGAGACGGGGCTATGGCTACACCTTC CASSYSRRGYGYTF
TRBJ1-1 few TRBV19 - TGTGCCAGCAAAGGGAGCACTGAAGCTTTCTTT CASKGSTEAFF
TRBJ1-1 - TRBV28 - TGTGCCAGCAGGGAACTAGGGAATTATAACACTGAAGCTTTCTTT CASRELGNYNTEAFF
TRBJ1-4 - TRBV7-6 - TGTGCCAGCAGCATAGCCGCAACTAATGAAAAACTGTTTTTT CASSIAATNEKLFF
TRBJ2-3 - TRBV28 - TGTGCCAGCAGGCGGCAAGCCACAGATACGCAGTATTTT CASRRQATDTQYF
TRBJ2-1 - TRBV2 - TGTGCCAGCAGTGTTGCGGGTGGCAATGAGCAGTTCTTC CASSVAGGNEQFF
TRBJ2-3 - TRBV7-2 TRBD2 TGTGCCAGCAGCACCACTAGCGGTTGGACAGATACGCAGTATTTT CASSTTSGWTDTQYF
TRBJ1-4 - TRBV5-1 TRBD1 TGCGCCAGCAGCTGGGGACAGGGGACTAATGAAAAACTGTTTTTT CASSWGQGTNEKLFF
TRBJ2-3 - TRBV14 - TGTGCCAGCAGCCAAGATCTGAGAGATACGCAGTATTTT CASSQDLRDTQYF
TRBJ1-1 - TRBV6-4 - TGTGCCAGCAGTGACACCTCACAAATGAACACTGAAGCTTTCTTT CASSDTSQMNTEAFF
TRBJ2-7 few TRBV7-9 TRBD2 TGTGCCAGCAGCTCTCTCCTCAGCGGGGACTCCTACGAGCAGTACTTC CASSSLLSGDSYEQYF
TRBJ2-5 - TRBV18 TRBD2 TGTGCCAGCCAAGACCTAGCGGGGGTCGGGGAGACCCAGTACTTC CASQDLAGVGETQYF
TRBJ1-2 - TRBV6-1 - TGTGCCAGCAGTGAGACAGGCAACTATGGCTACACCTTC CASSETGNYGYTF
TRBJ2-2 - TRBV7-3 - TGTGCCAGCAGCGCCAACACGAACGGGGAGCTGTTTTTT CASSANTNGELFF
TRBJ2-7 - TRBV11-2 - TGTGCCAGCAGCCCCCGTTACGAGCAGTACTTC CASSPRYEQYF